This T cell receptor beta chain was sequenced for a study of control samples from healthy donors and cancer patients. Clones were read by immunoSEQ multiplex PCR, and TCRdb kept only the in-frame ones, dropping some. The sample consists of over 150,000 clones, about 91% of them appearing once. Germline CDR1 and CDR2: LNHDA and SQIVND (reference sequence). V dropped 3 bases and J dropped 7 bases, with 9 bases sitting between them. This CDR3 is built from 13 residues. Input material: blood. The genes are TRBV19 and TRBJ2-2; no definite D call. The clonotype comes from a woman between 40 and 55 years old in good health. CDR3: CASSIWDGGELFF. The CDR3 bases are TGTGCCAGTAGTATTTGGGATGGCGGGGAGCTGTTTTTT.